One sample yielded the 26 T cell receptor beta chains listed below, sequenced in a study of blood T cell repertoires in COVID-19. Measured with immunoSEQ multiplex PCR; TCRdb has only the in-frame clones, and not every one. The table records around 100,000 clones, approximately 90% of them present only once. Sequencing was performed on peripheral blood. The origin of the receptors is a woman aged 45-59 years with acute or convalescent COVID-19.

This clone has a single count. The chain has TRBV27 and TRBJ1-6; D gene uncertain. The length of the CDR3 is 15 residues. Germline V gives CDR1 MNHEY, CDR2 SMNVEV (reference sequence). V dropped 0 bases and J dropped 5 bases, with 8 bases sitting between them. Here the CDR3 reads CASSLSGWDNSPLHF. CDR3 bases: TGTGCCAGCAGTTTATCCGGGTGGGATAATTCACCCCTCCACTTT.

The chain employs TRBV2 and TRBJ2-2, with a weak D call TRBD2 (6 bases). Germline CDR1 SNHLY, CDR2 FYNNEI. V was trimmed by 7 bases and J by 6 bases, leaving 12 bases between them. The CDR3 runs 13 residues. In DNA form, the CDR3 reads TGTGCCAGCATTTTGCGGGGCCCCGGGGAGCTGTTTTTT. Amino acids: CASILRGPGELFF.

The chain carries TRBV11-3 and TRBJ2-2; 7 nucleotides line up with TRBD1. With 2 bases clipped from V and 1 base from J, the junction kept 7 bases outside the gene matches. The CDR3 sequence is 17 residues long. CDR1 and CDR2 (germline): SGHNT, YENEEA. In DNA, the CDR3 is TGTGCCAGCAGCTTAAAGCCTGGGACAGTGAACACCGGGGAGCTGTTTTTT. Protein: CASSLKPGTVNTGELFF.

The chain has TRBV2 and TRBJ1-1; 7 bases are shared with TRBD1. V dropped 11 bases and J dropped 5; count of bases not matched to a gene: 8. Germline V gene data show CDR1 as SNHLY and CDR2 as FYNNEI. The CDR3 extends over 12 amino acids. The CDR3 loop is CALSRGDTEAFF. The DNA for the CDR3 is TGTGCCCTAAGCAGGGGGGATACTGAAGCTTTCTTT.

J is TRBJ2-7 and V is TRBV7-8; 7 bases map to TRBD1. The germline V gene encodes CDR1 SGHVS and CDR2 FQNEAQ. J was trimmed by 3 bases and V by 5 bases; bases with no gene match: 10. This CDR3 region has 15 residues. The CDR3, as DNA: TGTGCCAGCAGCCCCCGACGGGGACAGAGCTACGAGCAGTACTTC. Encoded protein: CASSPRRGQSYEQYF.

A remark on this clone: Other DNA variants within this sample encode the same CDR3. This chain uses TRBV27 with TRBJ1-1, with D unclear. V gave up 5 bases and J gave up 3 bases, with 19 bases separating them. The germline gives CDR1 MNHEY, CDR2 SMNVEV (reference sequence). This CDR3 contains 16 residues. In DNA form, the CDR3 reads TGTGCCAGCAGTCCATTATATCGGCGGGCAGACACTGAAGCTTTCTTT. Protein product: CASSPLYRRADTEAFF.

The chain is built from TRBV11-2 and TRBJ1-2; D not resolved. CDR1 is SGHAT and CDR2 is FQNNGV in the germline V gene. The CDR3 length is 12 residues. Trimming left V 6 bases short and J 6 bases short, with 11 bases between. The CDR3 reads CASSYSGDGYTF. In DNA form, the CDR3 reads TGTGCCAGCAGTTACTCCGGGGATGGCTACACCTTC.

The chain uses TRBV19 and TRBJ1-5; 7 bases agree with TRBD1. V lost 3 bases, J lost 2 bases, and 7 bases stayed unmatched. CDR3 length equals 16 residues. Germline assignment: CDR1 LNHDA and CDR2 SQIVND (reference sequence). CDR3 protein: CASSMLTGVGNQPQHF. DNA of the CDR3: TGTGCCAGTAGTATGCTTACAGGGGTGGGCAATCAGCCCCAGCATTTT.

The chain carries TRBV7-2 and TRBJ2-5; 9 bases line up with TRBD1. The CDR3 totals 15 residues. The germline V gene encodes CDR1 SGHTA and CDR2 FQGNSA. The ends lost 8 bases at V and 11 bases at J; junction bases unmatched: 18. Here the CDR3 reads CASARAQGTGRLQYF. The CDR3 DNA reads TGTGCCAGCGCGCGGGCCCAGGGGACAGGGAGGTTGCAGTACTTC.

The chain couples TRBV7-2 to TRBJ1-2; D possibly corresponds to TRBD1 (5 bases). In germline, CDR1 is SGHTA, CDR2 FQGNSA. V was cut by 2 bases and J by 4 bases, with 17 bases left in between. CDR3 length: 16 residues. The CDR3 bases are TGTGCCAGCAGCTTAAACGCGGCAGGGCAGGGCTATGGCTACACCTTC. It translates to CASSLNAAGQGYGYTF.

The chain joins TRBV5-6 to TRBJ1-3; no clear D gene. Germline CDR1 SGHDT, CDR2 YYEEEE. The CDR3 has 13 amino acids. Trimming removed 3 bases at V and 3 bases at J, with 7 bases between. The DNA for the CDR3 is TGTGCCAGCAGCTCCCTAATTGGAAACACCATATATTTT. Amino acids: CASSSLIGNTIYF. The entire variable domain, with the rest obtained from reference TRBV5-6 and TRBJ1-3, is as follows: DAGVTQSPTHLIKTRGQQVTLRCSPKSGHDTVSWYQQALGQGPQFIFQYYEEEERQRGNFPDRFSGHQFPNYSSELNVNALLLGDSALYLCASSSLIGNTIYFGEGSWLTVV.

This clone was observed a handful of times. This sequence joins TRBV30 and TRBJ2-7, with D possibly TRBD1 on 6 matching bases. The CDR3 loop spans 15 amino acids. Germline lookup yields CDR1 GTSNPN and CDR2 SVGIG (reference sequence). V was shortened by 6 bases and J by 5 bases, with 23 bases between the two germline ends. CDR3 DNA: TGTGCCTGCGAGTCCCGAGACAGGCGTTCGAACGAGCAGTACTTC. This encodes CACESRDRRSNEQYF.

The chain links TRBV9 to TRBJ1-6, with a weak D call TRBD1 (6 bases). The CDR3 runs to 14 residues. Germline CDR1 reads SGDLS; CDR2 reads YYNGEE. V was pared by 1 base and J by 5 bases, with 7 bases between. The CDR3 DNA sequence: TGTGCCAGCAGCGTATACAGGGATAATTCACCCCTCCACTTT. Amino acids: CASSVYRDNSPLHF.

CDR3 nucleotide sequence: TGCAGCGTCCGGGAGGGGGCGCGGACTGAAGCTTTCTTT. It translates to CSVREGARTEAFF. This sequence joins TRBV29-1 and TRBJ1-1; 7 bases align to TRBD1. V shed 6 bases and J 5 bases; nucleotides not matched to a gene: 9. The germline CDR1 and CDR2 sequences are SQVTM and ANQGSEA. This CDR3 has 13 residues.

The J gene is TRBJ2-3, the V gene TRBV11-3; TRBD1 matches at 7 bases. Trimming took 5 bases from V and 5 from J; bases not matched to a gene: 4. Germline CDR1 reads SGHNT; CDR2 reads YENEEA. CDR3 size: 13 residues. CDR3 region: CASSPQGRDTQYF. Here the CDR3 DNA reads TGTGCCAGCAGCCCACAGGGGAGAGATACGCAGTATTTT. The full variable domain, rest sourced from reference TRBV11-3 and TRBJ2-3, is EAGVVQSPRYKIIEKKQPVAFWCNPISGHNTLYWYLQNLGQGPELLIRYENEEAVDDSQLPKDRFSAERLKGVDSTLKIQPAELGDSAVYLCASSPQGRDTQYFGPGTRLTVL.

The CDR3 loop reads CASSQRWDRGPDTQYF. CDR3 sequence (DNA): TGTGCCAGTAGTCAGAGATGGGACAGGGGACCCGATACGCAGTATTTT. The chain links TRBV19 to TRBJ2-3; TRBD1 matches at 10 bases. Germline lookup yields CDR1 LNHDA and CDR2 SQIVND (reference sequence). Germline trimming cut 5 bases from V and 6 bases from J; bases unmatched to any gene: 11. The CDR3 contains 16 residues.

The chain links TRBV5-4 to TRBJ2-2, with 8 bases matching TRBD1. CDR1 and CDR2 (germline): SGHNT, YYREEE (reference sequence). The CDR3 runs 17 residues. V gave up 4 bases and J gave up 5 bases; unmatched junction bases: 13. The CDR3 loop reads CASSPLGGQGRTGELFF. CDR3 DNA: TGTGCCAGCAGCCCCCTCGGAGGACAGGGAAGAACCGGGGAGCTGTTTTTT.

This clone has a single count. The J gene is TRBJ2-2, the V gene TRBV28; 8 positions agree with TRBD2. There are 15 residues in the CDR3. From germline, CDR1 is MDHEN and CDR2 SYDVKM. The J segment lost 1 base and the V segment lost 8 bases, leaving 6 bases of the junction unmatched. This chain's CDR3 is CASASGGENTGELFF. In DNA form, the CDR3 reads TGTGCCAGCGCCTCCGGGGGGGAGAACACCGGGGAGCTGTTTTTT.

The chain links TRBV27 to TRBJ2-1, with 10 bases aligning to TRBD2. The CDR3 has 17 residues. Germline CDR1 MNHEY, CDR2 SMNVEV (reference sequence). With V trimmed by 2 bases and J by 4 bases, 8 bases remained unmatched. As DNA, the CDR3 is TGTGCCAGCAGTTTACTAGTAGCGGGAGGCCGATACAATGAGCAGTTCTTC. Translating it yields CASSLLVAGGRYNEQFF.

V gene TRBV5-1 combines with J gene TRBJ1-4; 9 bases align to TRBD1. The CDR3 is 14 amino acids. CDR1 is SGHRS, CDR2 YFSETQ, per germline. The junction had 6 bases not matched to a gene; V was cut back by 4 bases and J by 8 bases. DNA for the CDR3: TGCGCCAGCAGCAGGGGACAGGGTTCAGAAAAACTGTTTTTT. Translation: CASSRGQGSEKLFF.

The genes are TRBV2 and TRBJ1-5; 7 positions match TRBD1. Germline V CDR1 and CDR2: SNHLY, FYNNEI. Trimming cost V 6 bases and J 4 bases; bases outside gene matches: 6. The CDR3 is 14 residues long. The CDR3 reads CASSQTGRNQPQHF. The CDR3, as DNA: TGTGCCAGCAGCCAGACAGGGCGTAATCAGCCCCAGCATTTT.

The CDR3 DNA reads as TGCGCCAGCAGCCAAGGCGGGATTTTAAATCAGCCCCAGCATTTT. This gives the protein CASSQGGILNQPQHF. The chain couples TRBV4-1 to TRBJ1-5, with D unclear. V lost 1 base to trimming and J lost 4 bases, with 11 bases between them. The CDR3 sequence is 15 residues long. Per the germline V gene, CDR1 is MGHRA and CDR2 is YSYEKL.

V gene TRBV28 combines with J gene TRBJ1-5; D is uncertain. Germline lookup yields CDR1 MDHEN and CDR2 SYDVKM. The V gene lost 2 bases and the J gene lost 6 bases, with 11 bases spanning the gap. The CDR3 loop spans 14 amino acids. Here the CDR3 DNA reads TGTGCCAGCAGTTTAGTGGGTCACAGTCAGCCCCAGCATTTT. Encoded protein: CASSLVGHSQPQHF.

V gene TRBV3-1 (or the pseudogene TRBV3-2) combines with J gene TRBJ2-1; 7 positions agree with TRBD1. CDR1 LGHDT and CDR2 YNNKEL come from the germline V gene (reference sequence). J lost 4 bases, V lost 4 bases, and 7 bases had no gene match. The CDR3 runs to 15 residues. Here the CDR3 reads CASSRRTGQYNEQFF. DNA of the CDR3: TGTGCCAGCAGCCGGAGGACAGGACAATACAATGAGCAGTTCTTC.

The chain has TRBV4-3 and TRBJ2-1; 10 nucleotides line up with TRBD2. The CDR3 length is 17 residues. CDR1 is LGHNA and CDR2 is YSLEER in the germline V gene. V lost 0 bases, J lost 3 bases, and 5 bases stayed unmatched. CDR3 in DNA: TGCGCCAGCAGCCAAGATACGCTAGCGGGGGACTACAATGAGCAGTTCTTC. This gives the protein CASSQDTLAGDYNEQFF.

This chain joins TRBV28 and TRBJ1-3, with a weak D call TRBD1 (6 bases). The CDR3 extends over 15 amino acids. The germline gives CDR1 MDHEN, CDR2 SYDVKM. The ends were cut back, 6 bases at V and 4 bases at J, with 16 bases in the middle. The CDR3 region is CASRPFGTLGNTIYF. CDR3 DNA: TGTGCCAGCAGACCATTCGGGACACTAGGAAACACCATATATTTT.